This T cell receptor (beta chain) was retrieved from a study of shared clonotypes between healthy human individuals. Genomic DNA belonging to each subset was distributed in equal measure over several immunoSEQ plates. Produced via immunoSEQ multiplex PCR; TCRdb's table is partial and in-frame only. The table records approximately 1,000,000 clones, approximately 75% of them present only once. The V gene end was trimmed by 2 bases and the J gene end by 0 bases; junction bases not matched to a gene: 3. This CDR3 contains 16 residues. Germline-derived CDR1 and CDR2 are MNHEY and SMNVEV (reference sequence).

Sequencing used memory CD4+ T cells from PBMCs. The subset here: CD45RA-negative fraction. The chain couples TRBV27 to TRBJ2-3; 9 bases align to TRBD2. The sequence came from a man between 18 and 35 years old in good health. Some clones in this sample may be carry-over from other donors' samples. The CDR3 coding sequence is TGTGCCAGCAGTTTAGGGACTAGCCTTAGCACAGATACGCAGTATTTT. Translated, it gives CASSLGTSLSTDTQYF.